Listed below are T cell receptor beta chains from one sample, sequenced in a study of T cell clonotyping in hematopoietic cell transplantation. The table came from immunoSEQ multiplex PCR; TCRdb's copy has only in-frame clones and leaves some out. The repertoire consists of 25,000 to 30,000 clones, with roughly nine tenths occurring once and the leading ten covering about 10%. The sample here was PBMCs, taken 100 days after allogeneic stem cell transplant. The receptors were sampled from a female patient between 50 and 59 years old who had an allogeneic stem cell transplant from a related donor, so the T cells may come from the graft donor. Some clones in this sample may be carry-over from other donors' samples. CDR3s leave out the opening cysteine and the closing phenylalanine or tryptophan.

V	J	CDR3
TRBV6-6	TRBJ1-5	ASSPPGGASNQPQH
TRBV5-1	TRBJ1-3	ASSFTGNTIY
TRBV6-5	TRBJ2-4	ASTRLAGAPQY
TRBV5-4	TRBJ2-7	ASRGTGEYEQY
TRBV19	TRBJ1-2	ASKKGPNYGYT
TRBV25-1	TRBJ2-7	ASRAGANYEQY
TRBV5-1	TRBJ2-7	ASRVEGFYDEQY
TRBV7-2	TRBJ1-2	ASSPGGIGYT
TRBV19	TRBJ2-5	ASSIGGETQY
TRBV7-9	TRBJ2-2	ASSSVMWDTGELF
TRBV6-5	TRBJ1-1	ASSSSIGTATPEAF
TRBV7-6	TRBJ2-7	ASSADRGSYEQY
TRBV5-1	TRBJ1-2	ASSHGTDYGYT
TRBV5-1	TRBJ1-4	ASSRGTGLRANEKLF
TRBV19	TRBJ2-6	ASSDRGFSSGANVLT
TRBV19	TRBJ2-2	ASSIRARGNTGELF
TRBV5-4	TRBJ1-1	ASSFGGTTEAF
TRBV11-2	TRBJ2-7	ASSPGGVREQY
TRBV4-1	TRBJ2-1	ASSLTGDNDEQF
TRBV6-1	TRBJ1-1	ASSDPHSFTEAF
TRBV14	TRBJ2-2	ASSQFLNTGELF
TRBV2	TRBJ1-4	ASSGGQGIGEKLF
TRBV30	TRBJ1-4	AWRGKVANEKLF
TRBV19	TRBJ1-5	ASSPLGQGGNQPQH
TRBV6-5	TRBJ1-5	ASSYSGPGDQPQH
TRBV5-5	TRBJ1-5	ASSLEGARSNQPQH
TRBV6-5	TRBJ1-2	ASTDRGLGYT
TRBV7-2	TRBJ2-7	ASILTTGSYEQY
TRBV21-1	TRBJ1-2	ASSKVQGRGTGGAGSGYT
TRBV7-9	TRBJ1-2	ASSLGDRVSGYT
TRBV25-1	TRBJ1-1	ASSDPRVGDTEAF
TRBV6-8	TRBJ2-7	ASSPEQY
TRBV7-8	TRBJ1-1	ASSLEWEGTEAF
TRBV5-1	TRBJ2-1	ASRGEYPSYNEQF
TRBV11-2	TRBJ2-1	ASSPRGLAGANEQF
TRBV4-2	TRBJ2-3	ASSPEVVSRTQY
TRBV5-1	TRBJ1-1	ASSFGETLWGSEAF